A selection of T cell receptor beta chains follows, all from one sample in a study of shared clonotypes between healthy human individuals. Using immunoSEQ multiplex PCR, the repertoire was profiled, and TCRdb retains in-frame clones only, with some absent. The table records more than 600,000 clones, under 95% of them present only once. Sequencing was carried out using naive CD8+ T cells sorted from blood. These receptors were obtained from a young man in good health. Each CDR3 is given with its conserved first and last residue. Fields, in order: V gene, clone size, J gene, D gene, CDR3 protein, CDR3 DNA. A D gene is named only where the DNA matches it firmly. Clone sizes are given selectively: once, few, many, or a class where the clone is expanded.

V: TRBV9; size: -; J: TRBJ2-3; D: -; CDR3: CASSVVNDADTQYF; DNA: TGTGCCAGCAGCGTAGTTAACGATGCAGATACGCAGTATTTT
V: TRBV14; size: -; J: TRBJ1-2; D: -; CDR3: CASSPLRGGYGYTF; DNA: TGTGCCAGCAGCCCCCTACGGGGTGGCTATGGCTACACCTTC
V: TRBV6-5; size: -; J: TRBJ2-1; D: -; CDR3: CASSGSGPYNEQFF; DNA: TGTGCCAGCAGCGGTAGCGGACCCTACAATGAGCAGTTCTTC
V: TRBV7-2; size: -; J: TRBJ2-2; D: TRBD2; CDR3: CASSSRLAGQGGELFF; DNA: TGTGCCAGCAGCTCAAGACTAGCGGGACAGGGCGGGGAGCTGTTTTTT
V: TRBV5-6; size: -; J: TRBJ1-3; D: -; CDR3: CASSGYSGNTIYF; DNA: TGTGCCAGCAGCGGGTACTCTGGAAACACCATATATTTT
V: TRBV4-1; size: -; J: TRBJ2-1; D: -; CDR3: CASSHEENNEQFF; DNA: TGCGCCAGCAGCCACGAGGAAAACAATGAGCAGTTCTTC
V: TRBV29-1; size: once; J: TRBJ2-1; D: -; CDR3: CSVEGTAGSSYNEQFF; DNA: TGCAGCGTCGAGGGTACTGCGGGGAGCTCCTACAATGAGCAGTTCTTC
V: TRBV2; size: once; J: TRBJ1-1; D: -; CDR3: CASSEGLKGSTEAFF; DNA: TGTGCCAGCAGTGAGGGTCTTAAGGGTAGTACTGAAGCTTTCTTT
V: TRBV5-1; size: once; J: TRBJ2-1; D: -; CDR3: CASSLGGVNEQFF; DNA: TGCGCCAGCAGCTTGGGAGGTGTAAATGAGCAGTTCTTC
V: TRBV29-1; size: -; J: TRBJ2-2; D: TRBD1; CDR3: CSAGTENTGELFF; DNA: TGCAGCGCCGGGACAGAGAACACCGGGGAGCTGTTTTTT
V: TRBV7-9; size: -; J: TRBJ1-2; D: TRBD1; CDR3: CASSKGTGGAANYGYTF; DNA: TGTGCTAGCAGCAAAGGGACAGGGGGCGCCGCTAACTATGGCTACACCTTC
V: TRBV5-1; size: -; J: TRBJ2-2; D: -; CDR3: CASSLDNGHSGTGELFF; DNA: TGCGCCAGCAGCTTGGATAACGGCCATTCGGGCACCGGGGAGCTGTTTTTT
V: TRBV9; size: -; J: TRBJ2-1; D: TRBD2; CDR3: CASSVGTSGIYNEQFF; DNA: TGTGCCAGCAGCGTCGGGACTAGCGGAATCTACAATGAGCAGTTCTTC
V: TRBV6-5; size: -; J: TRBJ2-7; D: TRBD2; CDR3: CASSRGSGGYEQYF; DNA: TGTGCCAGCAGCCGCGGCAGCGGGGGCTACGAGCAGTACTTC
V: TRBV15; size: -; J: TRBJ2-3; D: -; CDR3: CATTSGETSSTDTQYF; DNA: TGTGCCACCACCTCTGGGGAGACATCTAGCACAGATACGCAGTATTTT
V: TRBV7-2; size: -; J: TRBJ2-3; D: TRBD2; CDR3: CASSPGGFTDTQYF; DNA: TGTGCCAGCAGCCCGGGGGGATTCACAGATACGCAGTATTTT
V: TRBV29-1; size: -; J: TRBJ1-2; D: -; CDR3: CSVEWRHGYTF; DNA: TGCAGCGTTGAATGGCGACATGGCTACACCTTC
V: TRBV7-9; size: once; J: TRBJ2-7; D: -; CDR3: CASSSLKGYEQYF; DNA: TGTGCCAGCAGCTCCTTGAAGGGGTACGAGCAGTACTTC
V: TRBV7-9; size: -; J: TRBJ2-7; D: -; CDR3: CASSVQETYEQYF; DNA: TGTGCCAGCAGCGTACAGGAAACCTACGAGCAGTACTTC
V: TRBV28; size: -; J: TRBJ1-5; D: -; CDR3: CASSLSGAPGSMPQHF; DNA: TGTGCCAGCAGTTTATCGGGGGCGCCGGGATCTATGCCCCAGCATTTT
V: TRBV19; size: -; J: TRBJ2-4; D: -; CDR3: CASTKGGGGKNIQYF; DNA: TGTGCCAGTACAAAAGGAGGGGGCGGGAAAAACATTCAGTACTTC
V: TRBV28; size: -; J: TRBJ2-3; D: -; CDR3: CASSFPRDTQYF; DNA: TGTGCCAGCAGTTTCCCGAGAGATACGCAGTATTTT
V: TRBV2; size: -; J: TRBJ2-7; D: TRBD1; CDR3: CASSVGQGTLEQYF; DNA: TGTGCCAGCAGTGTGGGACAGGGGACACTCGAGCAGTACTTC
V: TRBV5-8; size: -; J: TRBJ1-6; D: -; CDR3: CASSLGHRQSSYNSPLHF; DNA: TGTGCCAGCAGCTTGGGTCACAGGCAAAGCTCCTATAATTCACCCCTCCACTTT
V: TRBV11-1; size: -; J: TRBJ2-7; D: -; CDR3: CASSAAHEWNGNEQYF; DNA: TGTGCCAGCAGCGCAGCCCACGAATGGAACGGGAACGAGCAGTACTTC
V: TRBV11-2; size: -; J: TRBJ2-7; D: -; CDR3: CASSLGPPGWEQYF; DNA: TGTGCCAGCAGCTTAGGCCCGCCAGGGTGGGAGCAGTACTTC
V: TRBV13; size: -; J: TRBJ2-6; D: -; CDR3: CASSALRESSGANVLTF; DNA: TGTGCCAGCAGCGCCTTACGAGAAAGCTCTGGGGCCAACGTCCTGACTTTC
V: TRBV9; size: -; J: TRBJ2-6; D: -; CDR3: CASSGTRSGANVLTF; DNA: TGTGCCAGCAGCGGAACACGCTCTGGGGCCAACGTCCTGACTTTC
V: TRBV11-2; size: -; J: TRBJ2-5; D: TRBD2; CDR3: CASSLEASGKETQYF; DNA: TGTGCCAGCAGCTTAGAGGCTAGCGGGAAAGAGACCCAGTACTTC
V: TRBV7-9; size: -; J: TRBJ2-1; D: -; CDR3: CASSLPGGIWSNEQFF; DNA: TGTGCCAGCAGCTTGCCCGGTGGGATATGGTCCAATGAGCAGTTCTTC
V: TRBV5-4; size: -; J: TRBJ2-3; D: -; CDR3: CASSFRSDTQYF; DNA: TGTGCCAGCAGCTTCCGCTCCGATACGCAGTATTTT
V: TRBV7-2; size: -; J: TRBJ2-5; D: TRBD2; CDR3: CASSLVGGSLQETQYF; DNA: TGTGCCAGCAGCTTAGTCGGCGGGAGTCTCCAAGAGACCCAGTACTTC
V: TRBV5-8; size: few; J: TRBJ2-7; D: -; CDR3: CASSFYEQYF; DNA: TGTGCCAGCAGCTTTTACGAGCAGTACTTC